Listed below are T cell receptor beta chains from one sample, sequenced in a study of blood T cell repertoires in COVID-19. This table comes from immunoSEQ multiplex PCR, and its TCRdb copy is limited to in-frame clones, with some not included. The repertoire holds tens of thousands of clones, with 65% to 80% as singletons. Sequences were obtained from peripheral blood. The receptors were sampled from a man in his fifties or sixties with acute or convalescent COVID-19. Both conserved end residues are part of each CDR3. The D gene is left open where the match is weak. A clone size is listed for some rows: how often the clone was seen (once, few, many), or a class if it is expanded.

>NA|15|TRBJ1-2|TRBV6-5|TRBD1
TGTGCCAGCAGTTACTCTGGGACAGGGGGCGAGGGCTACACCTTC
CASSYSGTGGEGYTF
>NA|15|TRBJ2-1|TRBV19|TRBD1
TGTGCCAGTAGTCGGGACAGGGATTCCTACAATGAGCAGTTCTTC
CASSRDRDSYNEQFF
>few|14|TRBJ1-1|TRBV5-1|TRBD1
TGCGCCAGCAGCTTGGAACAGGGGCGGACTGAAGCTTTCTTT
CASSLEQGRTEAFF
>once|15|TRBJ1-2|TRBV4-3|TRBD1
TGCGCCAGCAGCCAAGGGACAGGGGAATTGTATGGCTACACCTTC
CASSQGTGELYGYTF
>NA|15|TRBJ2-2|TRBV21-1|NA
TGTGCCAGCAGCAGCCTAGCGGGAGTGAGCGGGGAGCTGTTTTTT
CASSSLAGVSGELFF
>NA|15|TRBJ1-2|TRBV11-2|NA
TGTGCCAGCAGCGTCGCCCTCACCAGGGACTATGGCTACACCTTC
CASSVALTRDYGYTF
>NA|15|TRBJ1-6|TRBV27|NA
TGTGCCAGCAGTCCCGAGAGCTCCTATAATTCACCCCTCCACTTT
CASSPESSYNSPLHF
>NA|15|TRBJ2-7|TRBV3-1/TRBV3-2|TRBD2
TGTGCCAGCAGCCAAGGTTTAGCGGGAGGGCTCGAGCAGTACTTC
CASSQGLAGGLEQYF
>NA|13|TRBJ2-7|TRBV10-2|NA
TGCGCCAGCAGTGATGGCGGGGTATACGAGCAGTACTTC
CASSDGGVYEQYF
>NA|15|TRBJ1-5|TRBV21-1|NA
TGTGCCAGCAGCACCAGGGGCTGGAGCAATCAGCCCCAGCATTTT
CASSTRGWSNQPQHF
>NA|14|TRBJ2-1|TRBV19|NA
TGTGCCAGCCGCAGGTTCAGCTCCTACAATGAGCAGTTCTTC
CASRRFSSYNEQFF
>NA|16|TRBJ2-7|TRBV3-1/TRBV3-2|NA
TGTGCCAGCAGCCATTCAGGGCACATACCACTCTACGAGCAGTACTTC
CASSHSGHIPLYEQYF
>NA|15|TRBJ2-1|TRBV9|NA
TGTGCCAGCAGCGCCAGCGACAGCTCCTACAATGAGCAGTTCTTC
CASSASDSSYNEQFF
>NA|12|TRBJ1-3|TRBV5-1|NA
TGCGCCAGCAGCTGGGAGGGAAACACCATATATTTT
CASSWEGNTIYF
>NA|17|TRBJ2-1|TRBV7-9|TRBD2
TGTGCCAGCAGCCTTGGACTAGCGGGAGACGTAAACAATGAGCAGTTCTTC
CASSLGLAGDVNNEQFF
>NA|19|TRBJ2-1|TRBV27|TRBD2
TGTGCCAGCAGTCAAATTGGACTAGCGGGAGGGCCGGGTTACAATGAGCAGTTCTTC
CASSQIGLAGGPGYNEQFF
>once|16|TRBJ1-2|TRBV21-1|NA
TGTGCCAGCAGCAAAGCCTATGACAGGGGGGACTATGGCTACACCTTC
CASSKAYDRGDYGYTF
>NA|14|TRBJ1-2|TRBV7-8|NA
TGTGCCAGCAGCCCCACTCGGACAGTCTATGGCTACACCTTC
CASSPTRTVYGYTF
>NA|13|TRBJ2-1|TRBV19|NA
TGTGCCAGTACCCTCGAATCAGGTCATGAGCAGTTCTTC
CASTLESGHEQFF
>NA|15|TRBJ1-6|TRBV2|NA
TGTGCCAGCAGTTTACAGGACTCCTATAATTCACCCCTCCACTTT
CASSLQDSYNSPLHF
>NA|15|TRBJ1-2|TRBV18|TRBD1
TGTGCCAGCTCACCACAATCAGGGGGACTTGGTGGCTACACCTTC
CASSPQSGGLGGYTF
>once|11|TRBJ1-1|TRBV10-3|NA
TGTGCCATCATAGCGGGTACTGAAGCTTTCTTT
CAIIAGTEAFF
>NA|15|TRBJ1-5|TRBV7-2|NA
TGTGCCAGCAGCTTAGGCCGCTCAAGGGGGCAGCCCCAGCATTTT
CASSLGRSRGQPQHF
>NA|17|TRBJ2-4|TRBV7-9|TRBD1
TGTGCCAGCAGCTTAGTGGGACAGGGATGGGGAAAAAACATTCAGTACTTC
CASSLVGQGWGKNIQYF
>NA|17|TRBJ2-6|TRBV7-2|NA
TGTGCCAGCAGCTTAAGTAGCACCAAATCTGGGGCCAACGTCCTGACTTTC
CASSLSSTKSGANVLTF
>NA|15|TRBJ2-3|TRBV18|NA
TGTGCCAGCTCACCTCAGGCCCATGGCACAGATACGCAGTATTTT
CASSPQAHGTDTQYF
>NA|15|TRBJ2-7|TRBV11-2|TRBD2
TGTGCCAGCAGCTTCTGGGAGGGGCGGACCTACGAGCAGTACTTC
CASSFWEGRTYEQYF
>NA|14|TRBJ2-5|TRBV30|NA
TGTGCCTGGAGTGGTGGTGGGGCCGGGGAGACCCAGTACTTC
CAWSGGGAGETQYF
>NA|14|TRBJ1-1|TRBV5-6|NA
TGTGCCAGCAGCTTGGTGTCAGGGAACACTGAAGCTTTCTTT
CASSLVSGNTEAFF
>NA|17|TRBJ2-3|TRBV24-1|TRBD2
TGTGCCACCAGTGATTCCGCAGCGGGAGCGGTATACGATACGCAGTATTTT
CATSDSAAGAVYDTQYF
>NA|15|TRBJ2-2|TRBV27|NA
TGTGCCAGCAGTTTACGGAGAACGAACACCGGGGAGCTGTTTTTT
CASSLRRTNTGELFF
>NA|15|TRBJ2-5|TRBV9|TRBD1
TGTGCCAGCACCCGTCTGACAGGGGGCCGGGAGACCCAGTACTTC
CASTRLTGGRETQYF
>few|13|TRBJ1-2|TRBV5-4|TRBD1
TGTGCCAGCAGCCTGGACAGGGGCTATGGCTACACCTTC
CASSLDRGYGYTF
>NA|15|TRBJ1-3|TRBV6-6|NA
TGTGCCAGCAGTTACCCGACAGAGTCTGGAAACACCATATATTTT
CASSYPTESGNTIYF
>NA|12|TRBJ2-7|TRBV5-1|NA
TGCGCCAGCAGCCTGGACGTCGGCGAGCAGTACTTC
CASSLDVGEQYF
>NA|15|TRBJ1-5|TRBV18|TRBD1
TGTGCCAGCTCGCTTCAGGGGGCGGCAGTTCAGCCCCAGCATTTT
CASSLQGAAVQPQHF
>NA|15|TRBJ2-5|TRBV19|NA
TGTGCCAGTAGTAGCGGGCAGAGAGGCCAAGAGACCCAGTACTTC
CASSSGQRGQETQYF
>NA|15|TRBJ2-7|TRBV28|TRBD2
TGTGCCAGCAGTATAGCAGCGGGAGGGCCCTACGAGCAGTACTTC
CASSIAAGGPYEQYF
>once|16|TRBJ2-2|TRBV5-1|NA
TGCGCCAGCAGCCCCCAGACAGGCTCGAACACCGGGGAGCTGTTTTTT
CASSPQTGSNTGELFF
>NA|14|TRBJ2-3|TRBV3-1/TRBV3-2|NA
TGTGCCAGCAGCCAAGATCTCGTAGCAGATACGCAGTATTTT
CASSQDLVADTQYF
>NA|15|TRBJ1-1|TRBV14|NA
TGTGCCAGCAGCCGGGAACAGGGTACCGGCACTGAAGCTTTCTTT
CASSREQGTGTEAFF
>once|12|TRBJ2-1|TRBV4-3|NA
TGCGCCAGCAGCCAAGATCGGGGGGAGCAGTTCTTC
CASSQDRGEQFF
>NA|15|TRBJ2-1|TRBV4-2|TRBD2
TGTGCCAGCAGCCAAGACGGGAGGGCCTACAATGAGCAGTTCTTC
CASSQDGRAYNEQFF
>NA|14|TRBJ1-6|TRBV6-5|TRBD1
TGTGCCAGCAGTCGGACAGGCTATAATTCACCCCTCCACTTT
CASSRTGYNSPLHF
>NA|14|TRBJ1-1|TRBV18|NA
TGTGCCAGCTCACCCCGCGGGAGATTTACTGAAGCTTTCTTT
CASSPRGRFTEAFF
>NA|13|TRBJ1-1|TRBV30|TRBD1
TGTGCCTGGGACAGGGGCCGGAACACTGAAGCTTTCTTT
CAWDRGRNTEAFF
>NA|12|TRBJ1-1|TRBV24-1|TRBD1
TGTGCCACCAGTGATGCGACAGGGAAAGCTTTCTTT
CATSDATGKAFF
>NA|15|TRBJ2-2|TRBV20-1|TRBD1
TGCAGTGCTAGTCCGGGACAGAAGAACACCGGGGAGCTGTTTTTT
CSASPGQKNTGELFF
>NA|17|TRBJ2-1|TRBV2|TRBD2
TGTGCCAGCAGTGAAGCTCCGGGACTAGCGGGAGTGGATGAGCAGTTCTTC
CASSEAPGLAGVDEQFF
>NA|13|TRBJ2-1|TRBV10-3|NA
TGTGCCATCCTTTCCTTATCCTACAATGAGCAGTTCTTC
CAILSLSYNEQFF
>NA|13|TRBJ1-5|TRBV5-6|NA
TGTGCCAGCAGTCATGGAGGGTATCAGCCCCAGCATTTT
CASSHGGYQPQHF
>NA|15|TRBJ1-1|TRBV28|NA
TGTGCCAGCAGTCCGACAGGCCTGACGAACACTGAAGCTTTCTTT
CASSPTGLTNTEAFF
>NA|12|TRBJ2-1|TRBV28|TRBD2
TGTGCCAGCCGGTGGGGGGAGGGCACGCAGTTCTTC
CASRWGEGTQFF
>once|17|TRBJ2-4|TRBV27|NA
TGTGCCAGCAGTCCGCTTCTAGAGTTACTAGCCAAAAACATTCAGTACTTC
CASSPLLELLAKNIQYF
>NA|15|TRBJ2-4|TRBV7-9|TRBD2
TGTGCCAGCAGCTTAGACCGGGAGGGGGTGGGTAAACAGGACTTC
CASSLDREGVGKQDF
>NA|14|TRBJ1-1|TRBV29-1|NA
TGCAGCGGATGCAGGGATCGAAGGGCCACTGAAGCTTTCTTT
CSGCRDRRATEAFF
>few|14|TRBJ2-7|TRBV11-2|TRBD1
TGTGCCAGCAGCCTGGGACAGGGATACTACGAGCAGTACTTC
CASSLGQGYYEQYF
>NA|15|TRBJ1-4|TRBV27|NA
TGTGCCAGCAGTTACTATGCGCAGGGTGGTGAAAAACTGTTTTTT
CASSYYAQGGEKLFF
>few|15|TRBJ2-1|TRBV10-3|TRBD2
TGTGCCATCAGTGAAGGTCTAGCGGGACACAATGAGCAGTTCTTC
CAISEGLAGHNEQFF